This T cell receptor (beta chain) was identified during a study of shared clonotypes between healthy human individuals. Study-level points and caveats: The study found lower generation probabilities in non-shared clonotypes than in those shared by all four donors.

DNA at roughly 0.2 ug, some 31,000 T cell genomes, went into sorted-subset replicate PCRs. Using immunoSEQ multiplex PCR, the repertoire was profiled, and TCRdb retains in-frame clones only, with some absent. The sample contains about 2.1 million clones, around 93% of which appear only once. Notes on this clone: Its target is not known.

CD45RO-negative CD8 cells positively selected for CCR7 made up the naive population, which excluded terminally differentiated effector memory CD45RA+ cells. Germline values: CDR1 SGHDT, CDR2 YYEEEE. Losses at the gene ends were 4 bases for V and 2 bases for J; bases not matched to a gene: 10. The CDR3 contains 16 residues. The V and J genes are TRBV5-6 and TRBJ2-5; 8 bases are a match to TRBD1. Sequencing used naive CD8+ T cells from PBMCs. This TCR was recovered from a man younger than 30 in good health. Some clones in this sample may be carry-over from other donors' samples. The CDR3 spells CASSEPGQATQETQYF. The CDR3 DNA is TGTGCCAGCAGCGAACCGGGACAGGCGACACAAGAGACCCAGTACTTC.